One sample yielded the 21 T cell receptor beta chains listed below, sequenced in a study of post-analysis software for immune sequencing data (dated by TCRdb to the mid-2010s). The library was obtained by PCR. Sequencing was performed on an Illumina HiSeq 2500. To reduce PCR and sequencing biases, unique molecular identifiers were incorporated into the TCR beta cDNA libraries. TCRdb reprocessed the public reads (quality trimming at Q25 with fastp, clone calling with MiXCR) and kept in-frame beta chains. Rows are combined by CDR3 protein, so each entry shows the most common genes and DNA. The sample contains about 680,000 distinct CDR3 sequences, 55% to 60% of them found a single time. Jointly, the top ten make up about 10% of the sample. What the study reported, not specific to this receptor: Several TRBV segments, including TRBV5-6, TRBV5-1 and TRBV20-1, were significantly more frequent in patients than controls.

These receptors have no known antigen. Sequencing used blood. These receptor sequences come from a girl between 2 and 10 years old with multiple sclerosis.

The rearrangement joins TRBV20-1 to TRBJ2-5; a weak D match, TRBD1 (5 bases). The germline V gene has CDR1 DFQATT and CDR2 SNEGSKA (reference sequence). The CDR3 loop spans 12 amino acids. With 3 bases removed from V and 5 bases from J, the gap between germline ends came to 10 bases. CDR3 sequence (DNA): TGCAGTGCTAGCCCAGGGCTCGAGACCCAGTACTTC. It translates to CSASPGLETQYF.

Concerning this clonotype: Germline is not matched at one junction end, which may reflect a read error. V gene TRBV12-3 or TRBV12-4 combines with J gene TRBJ2-5, with 10 bases identical to TRBD2. This CDR3 comprises 15 residues. The CDR3: CANSPSSSGGYEQYF. In nucleotides, the CDR3 is TGTGCCAACAGTCCTAGCTCTAGCGGGGGATATGAGCAGTACTTC.

V usage is TRBV7-3 and J usage is TRBJ2-3; D is unclear. CDR3 length: 13 residues. The V end was cut by 5 bases, the J end by 4 bases, with 10 bases between. Germline-derived CDR1 and CDR2 are SGHTA and FQGTGA. The CDR3 nucleotides are TGTGCCAGCAGCATCGGACCTTCAGATACGCAGTATTTT. It encodes CASSIGPSDTQYF.

The chain couples TRBV20-1 to TRBJ2-5; D is unresolved. The CDR3 sequence is 11 residues long. Germline loops: CDR1 DFQATT, CDR2 SNEGSKA (reference sequence). V was cut by 0 bases and J by 11 bases, with 10 bases left in between. In nucleotides, the CDR3 is TGCAGTGCTAGAGATTGTATGGAGCAGTACTTC. Its protein product is CSARDCMEQYF.

The chain links TRBV5-4 to TRBJ1-4, with D tentatively TRBD1 (6 bases). V dropped 2 bases and J dropped 4 bases, with 15 bases sitting between them. Germline V lookup: CDR1 SGHNT, CDR2 YYREEE (reference sequence). The CDR3 spans 16 residues. The CDR3 loop is CASSFLGATVNEKLFF. CDR3 DNA: TGTGCCAGCAGCTTCCTGGGGGCTACCGTTAATGAAAAACTGTTTTTT.

The gene calls are TRBV12-3 or TRBV12-4 and TRBJ1-6; the D is unclear. V was clipped by 4 bases and J by 6 bases, with 10 bases between them. The CDR3 spans 14 residues. The DNA of the CDR3 is TGTGCCAGCAGTTCAACAGCCCTTAATTCACCCCTCCACTTT. Translating gives CASSSTALNSPLHF.

V and J are TRBV7-2 and TRBJ2-7, with 9 bases identical to TRBD2. The J call may be faulty, since TRBJ2-5 better matches the DNA end. Looked up from germline, CDR1 is SGHTA and CDR2 is FQGNSA. The CDR3 runs to 14 residues. As DNA, the CDR3 is TGTGCCAGCAGCTTAAACGCGGGGGGGGAGACCCAGTACTTC. It specifies CASSLNAGGETQYF.

This clonotype was recorded a few times. The chain carries TRBV6-4 and TRBJ2-1; 8 positions match TRBD2. The CDR3 runs to 16 residues. Germline lookup yields CDR1 MRHNA and CDR2 SNTAGT. The V and J ends lost 6 bases and 6 bases, in that order; junction bases with no gene match: 13. The CDR3 coding sequence is TGTGCCAGCAGCCTTCTCCCACGGGGGGGTCGCAATGAGCAGTTCTTC. Its translation: CASSLLPRGGRNEQFF.

This chain links TRBV6-5 with TRBJ2-3; 9 bases match TRBD2. Trimming cost V 6 bases and J 4 bases; bases outside gene matches: 8. The CDR3 length is 15 residues. CDR1 MNHEY and CDR2 SVGAGI come from the germline V gene. The CDR3 spells CASSPRGGRPDTQYF. CDR3 coding DNA: TGTGCCAGCAGCCCGCGGGGGGGAAGACCAGATACGCAGTATTTT.

In DNA form, the CDR3 reads TGTGCCACCAGCAGAGATCCGTCCCCCAGGGGCTATGGCTACACCTTC. Translating it yields CATSRDPSPRGYGYTF. The chain carries TRBV15 and TRBJ1-2; perhaps TRBD1 as D (6 bases). Germline V gene lookup returns CDR1 LNHNV and CDR2 YYDKDF (reference sequence). V dropped 0 bases and J dropped 4 bases, with 15 bases sitting between them. CDR3 length: 16 amino acids.

The chain carries TRBV7-2 and TRBJ2-3, with 9 bases aligning to TRBD2. Looked up from germline, CDR1 is SGHTA and CDR2 is FQGNSA. V dropped 5 bases and J dropped 6; count of bases not matched to a gene: 12. The CDR3 totals 16 residues. This CDR3 reads CASSKFWLAGQDTQYF. In DNA form, the CDR3 reads TGTGCCAGCAGCAAGTTCTGGCTAGCGGGACAGGATACGCAGTATTTT.

There are a few counts of this clonotype. This sequence joins TRBV7-9 and TRBJ1-2; 8 bases fit TRBD1. Trimming took 1 base from V and 4 from J; bases not matched to a gene: 5. Germline V lookup: CDR1 SEHNR, CDR2 FQNEAQ (reference sequence). The CDR3 totals 15 residues. CDR3 DNA sequence: TGTGCCAGCAGCTTAGTGGACAGGGTGGGCTATGGCTACACCTTC. Amino acid sequence: CASSLVDRVGYGYTF.

The V and J genes are TRBV7-3 and TRBJ2-1, with 7 bases identical to TRBD2. Germline trimming cut 8 bases from V and 0 bases from J; bases unmatched to any gene: 10. CDR3 length: 16 residues. Germline CDR1 is SGHTA and CDR2 is FQGTGA. The CDR3 DNA follows: TGTGCCAGCGGCACGGGACTACCGAGCTCCTACAATGAGCAGTTCTTC. The encoded protein is CASGTGLPSSYNEQFF. The full variable domain, in which reference TRBV7-3 and TRBJ2-1 provide the parts outside the CDR3, is GAGVSQTPSNKVTEKGKYVELRCDPISGHTALYWYRQSLGQGPEFLIYFQGTGAADDSGLPNDRFFAVRPEGSVSTLKIQRTERGDSAVYLCASGTGLPSSYNEQFFGPGTRLTVL.

In the case of this clonotype: This may be a read error: a much more frequent sequence differs by one nucleotide. The V gene is TRBV7-2, the J gene TRBJ2-5, with a possible D match to TRBD2 (6 bases). The DNA end is a closer match to TRBJ2-7, so the J assignment may be wrong. Germline V gene data show CDR1 as SGHTA and CDR2 as FQGNSA. The CDR3 is made up of 13 amino acids. The CDR3 sequence: CASSLDGGYEQYF. The CDR3 nucleotides read TGTGCCAGCAGCTTAGACGGGGGCTACGAGCAGTACTTC.

The chain recombines TRBV12-3 or TRBV12-4 with TRBJ2-7, with 9 positions matching TRBD1. This CDR3 region has 14 residues. The V gene end was trimmed by 7 bases and the J gene end by 0 bases; junction bases not matched to a gene: 4. In DNA, the CDR3 is TGTGCCAGCATCAAGACAGGGGGCTCCTACGAGCAGTACTTC. Protein sequence: CASIKTGGSYEQYF.

The rearrangement uses TRBV7-2 and TRBJ2-1, with D uncertain. Germline V lookup: CDR1 SGHTA, CDR2 FQGNSA. CDR3 size: 12 residues. Trimming shortened V by 6 bases and J by 6 bases, and 9 bases separated the two germline ends. The CDR3 region is CASSHMPNEQFF. The DNA of the CDR3 is TGTGCCAGCAGTCATATGCCCAATGAGCAGTTCTTC.

This clonotype was observed a single time. The chain has TRBV10-3 and TRBJ2-7, with D perhaps matching TRBD2 (5 bases). Looked up from germline, CDR1 is ENHRY and CDR2 is SYGVKD. The CDR3 has 14 amino acids. V was pared by 2 bases and J by 0 bases, with 8 bases between. CDR3 sequence reads: CAISEPGSSYEQYF. The CDR3 nucleotides read TGTGCCATCAGTGAGCCTGGGAGCTCCTACGAGCAGTACTTC.

The chain combines TRBV16 with TRBJ1-1; D unresolved. V was clipped by 2 bases and J by 7 bases, with 8 bases between them. The CDR3 length is 12 residues. CDR1 is KGHSY, CDR2 FQNENV, per germline. The CDR3 DNA follows: TGTGCCAGCAGCCAAACGGCCCGTGAAGCTTTCTTT. The encoded protein is CASSQTAREAFF.

The chain couples TRBV15 to TRBJ1-6; no definite D call. Germline V gene lookup returns CDR1 LNHNV and CDR2 YYDKDF (reference sequence). Deletions cut 1 base from V and 5 bases from J, with 21 bases between. The CDR3 has 19 residues. CDR3 nucleotide sequence: TGTGCCACCAGCAGAGTCGGGATCTGGGCACCGGCAGATAATTCACCCCTCCACTTT. Amino acid sequence: CATSRVGIWAPADNSPLHF.

A few counts support this clonotype. The chain combines TRBV12-3 or TRBV12-4 with TRBJ2-7, with unresolved D. V was cut by 3 bases and J by 0 bases, with 18 bases left in between. This CDR3 is 17 amino acids long. The CDR3 region is CASSFLLIGHFSYEQYF. CDR3 DNA: TGTGCCAGCAGTTTCCTCCTAATTGGGCACTTCTCCTACGAGCAGTACTTC.

This clonotype was seen a few times. CDR3 nucleotide sequence: TGTGCCAGCAGGCAAATTGGAGCGCAGTACTTC. Amino acids: CASRQIGAQYF. The chain links TRBV12-3 or TRBV12-4 to TRBJ2-7; D not resolved. The V and J ends lost 6 bases and 9 bases respectively, with 12 bases between them. The CDR3 is 11 amino acids.